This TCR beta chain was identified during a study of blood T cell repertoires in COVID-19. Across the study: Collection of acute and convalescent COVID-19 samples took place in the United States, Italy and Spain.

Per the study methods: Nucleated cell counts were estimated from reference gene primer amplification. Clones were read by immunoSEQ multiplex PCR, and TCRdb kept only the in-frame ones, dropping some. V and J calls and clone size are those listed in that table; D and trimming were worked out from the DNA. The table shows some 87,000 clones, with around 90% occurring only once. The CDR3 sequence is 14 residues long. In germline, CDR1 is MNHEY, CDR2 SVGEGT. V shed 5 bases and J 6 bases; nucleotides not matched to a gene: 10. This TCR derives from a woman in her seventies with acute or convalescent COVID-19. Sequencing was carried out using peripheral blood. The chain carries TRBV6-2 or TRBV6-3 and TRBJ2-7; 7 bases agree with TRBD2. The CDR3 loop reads CASSVMGGLREQYF. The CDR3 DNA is TGTGCCAGCAGTGTCATGGGGGGACTACGCGAGCAGTACTTC.